The next 27 T cell receptor beta chains were all read from a single sample in a study of control samples from healthy donors and cancer patients. Here immunoSEQ multiplex PCR was the method, and the copy in TCRdb shows in-frame clones only, minus some. Among 100,000 to 150,000 clones, more than 85% were seen once, and the ten largest hold just over 8.5%. The sequenced material came from blood. These receptors originate from a man younger than 35 in good health.

This clone was seen a few times. V usage is TRBV6-4 and J usage is TRBJ1-6; D is undetermined. The CDR3 runs to 14 residues. CDR1 and CDR2 (germline): MRHNA, SNTAGT. Trimming cost V 6 bases and J 7 bases, with 13 bases left between them. CDR3 in DNA: TGTGCCAGCAGGAATTTAACGGCGAATTCACCCCTCCACTTT. This encodes CASRNLTANSPLHF.

The V call is TRBV5-5, the J call TRBJ1-4; no firm D call. The CDR3 runs 15 residues. Germline loops: CDR1 SGHKS, CDR2 YYEKEE (reference sequence). The V and J ends lost 0 bases and 2 bases respectively, with 8 bases between them. The CDR3 is CASSLADYTNEKLFF. CDR3 bases: TGTGCCAGCAGCTTGGCAGATTATACTAATGAAAAACTGTTTTTT.

The V gene is TRBV19, the J gene TRBJ2-2; TRBD1 agrees at 8 bases. The CDR3 runs to 14 residues. The J segment lost 5 bases and the V segment lost 5 bases, leaving 4 bases of the junction unmatched. Germline CDR1 reads LNHDA; CDR2 reads SQIVND (reference sequence). The CDR3 sequence is CASSVRQGTGELFF. The DNA of the CDR3 is TGTGCCAGTAGTGTCCGACAGGGGACCGGGGAGCTGTTTTTT.

The chain carries TRBV4-1 and TRBJ1-5, with D perhaps matching TRBD1 (5 bases). V was clipped by 1 base and J by 6 bases, with 13 bases between them. Germline loops: CDR1 MGHRA, CDR2 YSYEKL. The CDR3 covers 15 residues. The CDR3 protein is CASSQGRGTGQPQHF. The CDR3 DNA follows: TGCGCCAGCAGCCAAGGGAGGGGAACGGGTCAGCCCCAGCATTTT.

The chain combines TRBV4-2 with TRBJ1-1, with a possible D match to TRBD1 (5 bases). Between the trimmed V and J ends, which lost 4 bases and 4 bases, there was a span of 16 bases. The CDR3 covers 15 residues. Per germline, CDR1 LGHNA and CDR2 YNFKEQ. The CDR3 DNA sequence: TGTGCCAGCAGCCGTAGGGGATTGGATTGCACTGAAGCTTTCTTT. Its translation is CASSRRGLDCTEAFF.

The CDR3: CASNPRGLAGGWYNEQFF. CDR3 nucleotides: TGCGCCAGCAACCCACGGGGCCTAGCGGGGGGTTGGTACAATGAGCAGTTCTTC. The rearrangement uses TRBV10-2 and TRBJ2-1; 11 positions agree with TRBD2. CDR1 is WSHSY, CDR2 SAAADI, per germline. The CDR3 has 18 amino acids. With 7 bases clipped from V and 4 bases from J, the junction kept 15 bases outside the gene matches.

The chain joins TRBV19 to TRBJ1-1; D is unresolved. The germline V gene encodes CDR1 LNHDA and CDR2 SQIVND (reference sequence). This CDR3 region has 15 residues. The V and J ends lost 2 bases and 6 bases respectively, with 16 bases between them. CDR3 DNA: TGTGCCAGTAGTATACCCGCCGGGCTCGGGGCTGAAGCTTTCTTT. This encodes CASSIPAGLGAEAFF.

The rearrangement joins TRBV30 to TRBJ1-1; D is ambiguous. There are 14 residues in the CDR3. From germline, CDR1 is GTSNPN and CDR2 SVGIG (reference sequence). V was trimmed by 0 bases and J by 4 bases, leaving 12 bases between them. The chain's CDR3 is CAWSVLPGSTEAFF. The CDR3 DNA follows: TGTGCCTGGAGTGTACTTCCGGGGTCCACTGAAGCTTTCTTT.

This clone was counted between two and nine times. The V and J genes are TRBV4-1 and TRBJ1-2, with 8 bases lining up with TRBD1. The V gene end was trimmed by 7 bases and the J gene end by 10 bases; junction bases not matched to a gene: 17. Germline assignment: CDR1 MGHRA and CDR2 YSYEKL. CDR3 size: 15 residues. CDR3 bases: TGCGCCAGCACCTCCTCGGACAGGGTGTCCGGTGACTACACCTTC. Translation: CASTSSDRVSGDYTF.

J is TRBJ2-3 and V is TRBV6-5; TRBD2 agrees at 10 bases. CDR1 is MNHEY, CDR2 SVGAGI, per germline. The CDR3 has 14 residues. V was clipped by 2 bases and J by 4 bases; unmatched bases: 0. As DNA, the CDR3 is TGTGCCAGCAGTTACCTAGCGGGGGCAGATACGCAGTATTTT. Translating gives CASSYLAGADTQYF.

CDR3 loop: CSARTGNTGELFF. In DNA form, the CDR3 reads TGCAGCGCCAGGACAGGGAACACCGGGGAGCTGTTTTTT. The chain combines TRBV29-1 with TRBJ2-2, with 7 nucleotides matching TRBD1. From germline, CDR1 is SQVTM and CDR2 ANQGSEA. The CDR3 has 13 amino acids. J lost 1 base, V lost 7 bases, and 3 bases had no gene match.

CDR3 nucleotide sequence: TGTGCCAGCAGCTTATCAGGGATCGAGCAGTACTTC. Translated: CASSLSGIEQYF. This rearrangement joins TRBV5-6 to TRBJ2-7; possibly TRBD1 for D (5 bases). This CDR3 comprises 12 residues. V lost 2 bases and J 6 bases, leaving 9 bases between the germline ends. Germline assignment: CDR1 SGHDT and CDR2 YYEEEE.

The chain recombines TRBV5-1 with TRBJ2-7; 11 nucleotides align to TRBD1. Germline loops: CDR1 SGHRS, CDR2 YFSETQ. V shed 0 bases, J shed 3 bases, and the junction held 8 bases outside the gene matches. The CDR3 is 17 amino acids. The CDR3 region has the DNA TGCGCCAGCAGCTTGGGGCCTTCCGGGACAGGGGGCTACGAGCAGTACTTC. It is translated as CASSLGPSGTGGYEQYF. Using reference TRBV5-1 and TRBJ2-7 for the parts outside the CDR3, the full variable domain is KAGVTQTPRYLIKTRGQQVTLSCSPISGHRSVSWYQQTPGQGLQFLFEYFSETQRNKGNFPGRFSGRQFSNSRSEMNVSTLELGDSALYLCASSLGPSGTGGYEQYFGPGTRLTVT.

The V call is TRBV5-1, the J call TRBJ1-3; 8 nucleotides agree with TRBD1. The V and J ends lost 3 bases and 2 bases, in that order; junction bases with no gene match: 7. In germline, CDR1 is SGHRS, CDR2 YFSETQ. The CDR3 consists of 16 residues. The chain's CDR3 is CASSSFQGAAGNTIYF. Here the CDR3 DNA reads TGCGCCAGCAGCTCCTTCCAGGGGGCAGCTGGAAACACCATATATTTT.

V usage is TRBV2 and J usage is TRBJ1-1; D is ambiguous. The CDR3 extends over 12 amino acids. V was pared by 6 bases and J by 3 bases, with 8 bases between. Germline V lookup: CDR1 SNHLY, CDR2 FYNNEI. CDR3 amino acids: CASRVGDTEAFF. CDR3 coding DNA: TGTGCCAGCAGGGTTGGGGACACTGAAGCTTTCTTT.

The V and J genes are TRBV7-3 and TRBJ2-2; 8 nucleotides match TRBD2. With 4 bases clipped from V and 2 bases from J, the junction kept 6 bases outside the gene matches. CDR3 length equals 16 residues. Germline assignment: CDR1 SGHTA and CDR2 FQGTGA. CDR3 nucleotide sequence: TGTGCCAGCAGCTCCCCGGGACTAGATAACACCGGGGAGCTGTTTTTT. This sequence encodes CASSSPGLDNTGELFF.

This clone was found once. DNA of the CDR3: TGTGCCAGCAGTTACTCGCCGGATTACAATGAGCAGTTCTTC. Protein product: CASSYSPDYNEQFF. The V gene is TRBV6-5, the J gene TRBJ2-1; no reliable D call. Germline CDR1 is MNHEY and CDR2 is SVGAGI. CDR3 length equals 14 residues. Trimming took off 0 bases at V and 4 bases at J, with 7 bases between the two ends.

V is TRBV7-9 and J is TRBJ1-1; 11 bases fit TRBD1. V shed 5 bases and J 5 bases; nucleotides not matched to a gene: 7. This CDR3 has 15 residues. Germline V gene data show CDR1 as SEHNR and CDR2 as FQNEAQ (reference sequence). CDR3 in amino acids: CASSPGQGASTEAFF. The CDR3 DNA reads TGTGCCAGCAGCCCTGGACAGGGGGCATCTACTGAAGCTTTCTTT.

The chain is built from TRBV6-5 and TRBJ1-5, with 10 bases that match TRBD1. V lost 6 bases and J lost 3; bases outside the gene matches: 5. The CDR3 extends over 15 amino acids. In germline, CDR1 is MNHEY, CDR2 SVGAGI. In DNA, the CDR3 is TGTGCCAGCAGAATGGACAGGGGGGACAATCAGCCCCAGCATTTT. Translating gives CASRMDRGDNQPQHF.

The sample holds one count of this clone. The chain combines TRBV6-5 with TRBJ1-1; D may be TRBD1 (6 bases). The CDR3 loop spans 15 amino acids. The germline CDR1 and CDR2 sequences are MNHEY and SVGAGI. V lost 9 bases and J 2 bases, leaving 19 bases between the germline ends. The CDR3 bases are TGTGCCAGTCCTGGGGGGCCAGGGATTAACACTGAAGCTTTCTTT. Translation: CASPGGPGINTEAFF.

This sequence joins TRBV4-1 and TRBJ2-1; tentatively, D is TRBD2 (7 bases). This CDR3 has 16 residues. The V end lost 0 bases, the J end lost 9 bases, and 18 bases lay between the germline ends. CDR1 MGHRA and CDR2 YSYEKL come from the germline V gene. CDR3 region: CASSQDEGGGRSEQFF. The CDR3 nucleotides read TGCGCCAGCAGCCAAGATGAGGGGGGGGGCCGGAGTGAGCAGTTCTTC.

This chain links TRBV23-1 with TRBJ2-3; 8 nucleotides line up with TRBD2. TRBV23-1 is flagged as an ORF with uncertain function. The trim removed 1 base at V and 0 bases at J, leaving 15 bases unmatched. The CDR3 totals 20 residues. The CDR3 coding sequence is TGCGCCAGCAGTCAATACTGCCGGAGCGCGGGGGGAACTAGCACAGATACGCAGTATTTT. Its protein product is CASSQYCRSAGGTSTDTQYF.

The rearrangement uses TRBV5-6 and TRBJ1-2; D not resolved. Germline CDR1 reads SGHDT; CDR2 reads YYEEEE. Between the trimmed V and J ends, which lost 3 bases and 5 bases, there was a span of 8 bases. This CDR3 is 12 amino acids long. This chain's CDR3 is CASSSLQYGYTF. CDR3 in DNA: TGTGCCAGCAGCTCGCTACAGTATGGCTACACCTTC.

J is TRBJ1-2 and V is TRBV27; D is perhaps TRBD1 (6 bases). V was trimmed by 3 bases and J by 8 bases, leaving 13 bases between them. There are 13 residues in the CDR3. Germline V gene data show CDR1 as MNHEY and CDR2 as SMNVEV (reference sequence). The CDR3 DNA reads as TGTGCCAGCAGTTTCACAGGGTGGAAGGGCTACACCTTC. Translating it yields CASSFTGWKGYTF.

The gene calls are TRBV11-2 and TRBJ2-3; TRBD2 aligns across 9 bases. The CDR3 totals 15 residues. Germline values: CDR1 SGHAT, CDR2 FQNNGV. The junction had 2 bases not matched to a gene; V was cut back by 0 bases and J by 4 bases. The CDR3: CASSLDRLAADTQYF. The CDR3 DNA reads TGTGCCAGCAGCTTAGATCGACTAGCGGCAGATACGCAGTATTTT.

The V gene is TRBV5-6, the J gene TRBJ2-7; perhaps TRBD1 as D (6 bases). CDR1 is SGHDT and CDR2 is YYEEEE in the germline V gene. The CDR3 sequence is 14 residues long. Trimming took off 0 bases at V and 6 bases at J, with 13 bases between the two ends. Here the CDR3 DNA reads TGTGCCAGCAGCTTGGGAAGGGGGTGGTCCGAGCAGTACTTC. Translated: CASSLGRGWSEQYF.

This sequence joins TRBV18 and TRBJ1-5; D gene unclear. The CDR3 totals 13 residues. Germline CDR1 KGHSH, CDR2 LQKENI. Trimming left V 2 bases short and J 3 bases short, with 5 bases between. CDR3 nucleotide sequence: TGTGCCAGCTCACCAATGGACAATCAGCCCCAGCATTTT. Protein sequence: CASSPMDNQPQHF. Full variable domain (outside the CDR3, taken from reference TRBV18 and TRBJ1-5): NAGVMQNPRHLVRRRGQEARLRCSPMKGHSHVYWYRQLPEEGLKFMVYLQKENIIDESGMPKERFSAEFPKEGPSILRIQQVVRGDSAAYFCASSPMDNQPQHFGDGTRLSIL.